This T cell receptor beta chain comes out of a study of T cell clonotyping in hematopoietic cell transplantation. Study results and limitations: Few recipient clonotypes overlapped donors; over 97% were de novo at given depth. Graft donor and pretransplant recipient Inverse Simpson Index values predicted broader posttransplant TCR diversity.

Note on this clone: Its target is not known.

Assay: immunoSEQ multiplex PCR; the TCRdb copy retains only in-frame clones and omits some. This table has 60,000 to 75,000 clones, roughly 94% appearing once. Germline V gene data show CDR1 as SGHVS and CDR2 as FNYEAQ. This CDR3 spans 17 amino acids. Trimming removed 1 base at V and 0 bases at J, with 10 bases between. The sequencing sample was made of peripheral blood mononuclear cells. The gene calls are TRBV7-6 and TRBJ2-6; D is unresolved. The receptor was derived from a man aged 50 to 59 in good health. Some clones in this sample may be carry-over from other donors' samples. In nucleotides, the CDR3 is TGTGCCAGCAGCTTAGTATCCGGATCCTCTGGGGCCAACGTCCTGACTTTC. This sequence encodes CASSLVSGSSGANVLTF.